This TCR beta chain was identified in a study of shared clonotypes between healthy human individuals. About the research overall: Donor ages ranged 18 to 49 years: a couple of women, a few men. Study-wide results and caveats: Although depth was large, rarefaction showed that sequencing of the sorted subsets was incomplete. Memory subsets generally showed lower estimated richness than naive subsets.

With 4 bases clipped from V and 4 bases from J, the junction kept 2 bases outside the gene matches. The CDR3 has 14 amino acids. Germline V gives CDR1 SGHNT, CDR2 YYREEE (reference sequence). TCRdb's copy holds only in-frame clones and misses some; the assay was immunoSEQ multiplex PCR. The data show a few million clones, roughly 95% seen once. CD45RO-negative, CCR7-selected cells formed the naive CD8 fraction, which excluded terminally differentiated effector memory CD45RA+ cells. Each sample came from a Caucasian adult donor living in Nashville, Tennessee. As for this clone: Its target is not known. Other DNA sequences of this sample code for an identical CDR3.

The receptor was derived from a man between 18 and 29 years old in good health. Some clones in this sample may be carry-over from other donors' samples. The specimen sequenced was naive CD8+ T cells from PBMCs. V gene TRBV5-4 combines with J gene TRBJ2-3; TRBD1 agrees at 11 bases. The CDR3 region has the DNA TGTGCCAGCAGCCTGGGACAGGGGGCAGATACGCAGTATTTT. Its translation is CASSLGQGADTQYF.